The text below deals with one T cell receptor (beta chain). This record comes from a study of blood T cell repertoires in COVID-19. Whole-study context: Samples representing acute and convalescent COVID-19 were sourced from the United States, Italy and Spain. Nucleic acid was either cDNA or gDNA, and it came from T cells, B-cell-depleted T cells, or PBMCs.

Measured with immunoSEQ multiplex PCR; TCRdb has only the in-frame clones, and not every one. The data contain fewer than 300,000 clones, around four fifths of them singletons. V lost 5 bases to trimming and J lost 3 bases, with 17 bases between them. Germline CDR1 and CDR2: MDHEN and SYDVKM. The length of the CDR3 is 15 residues. The rearrangement links TRBV28 to TRBJ2-7; D not certain. This TCR derives from an older woman with active or convalescent COVID-19. Sequenced material: peripheral blood. CDR3: CASSPPKFLIYEQYF. In nucleotides, the CDR3 is TGTGCCAGCAGTCCCCCTAAATTTCTGATCTACGAGCAGTACTTC.